Below, 29 T cell receptor beta chains from the same sample are listed, as sequenced in a study of cytomegalovirus exposure and HLA in healthy donors. Primers: 60 Vbeta forward and 13 Jbeta reverse. Libraries were prepared by immunoSEQ multiplex PCR; TCRdb keeps only in-frame clonotypes and omits some of them. Of more than 110,000 clones listed, 70% to 80% are singletons. Source material: PBMCs. These receptors came from a woman aged 55 to 70 in good health and CMV-seropositive.

The CDR3 DNA reads as TGTGCCAGCAGGTCCACGGGGGGCTATGGCTACACCTTC. It specifies CASRSTGGYGYTF. V gene TRBV5-6 combines with J gene TRBJ1-2; possibly TRBD1 for D (5 bases). Germline CDR1 reads SGHDT; CDR2 reads YYEEEE. Trimming removed 5 bases at V and 4 bases at J, with 12 bases between. This CDR3 has 13 residues.

The J gene is TRBJ2-3, the V gene TRBV28; D might be TRBD2 (7 bases). Germline V CDR1 and CDR2: MDHEN, SYDVKM. The V end was cut by 4 bases, the J end by 5 bases, with 19 bases between. This CDR3 comprises 16 residues. CDR3 bases: TGTGCCAGCAGTTCCCGGTGGGGGGGGGCAGGAGATACGCAGTATTTT. Translated: CASSSRWGGAGDTQYF.

The rearrangement uses TRBV28 and TRBJ2-7; a possible D gene is TRBD1 (6 bases). This CDR3 has 12 amino acids. V lost 5 bases, J lost 7 bases, and 12 bases lay in between. Per germline, CDR1 MDHEN and CDR2 SYDVKM. CDR3 bases: TGTGCCAGCAGTCTACTTAGGGGGGAGCAGTACTTC. Amino acid sequence: CASSLLRGEQYF.

The J gene is TRBJ2-5, the V gene TRBV29-1; TRBD2 matches 10 bases. This CDR3 is 14 amino acids long. The V segment lost 4 bases and the J segment 3 bases; nucleotides outside the gene matches: 5. Per the germline V gene, CDR1 is SQVTM and CDR2 is ANQGSEA. In nucleotides, the CDR3 is TGCAGCGTTGCCCGTGGACTAGCGGAAGAGACCCAGTACTTC. Translation gives CSVARGLAEETQYF.

This clone was observed a few times. The genes are TRBV5-1 and TRBJ2-3; 8 bases map to TRBD2. The CDR3 sequence is 14 residues long. CDR1 and CDR2 (germline): SGHRS, YFSETQ. V gave up 3 bases and J gave up 3 bases; unmatched junction bases: 3. The CDR3 nucleotides are TGCGCCAGCAGCTCAGCGGGAGCAACAGATACGCAGTATTTT. It codes for CASSSAGATDTQYF.

For this clone: The junction and the germline gene differ at one end; a read error may be behind it. This CDR3 is CASSFSPSGSSHNEQFF. DNA for the CDR3: TGCGCCAGCAGCTTTTCCCCTAGCGGGAGCTCCCACAATGAGCAGTTCTTC. The chain links TRBV5-1 to TRBJ2-1; 10 bases are shared with TRBD2. In germline, CDR1 is SGHRS, CDR2 YFSETQ. The CDR3 loop spans 17 amino acids. The whole variable domain, remainder taken from reference TRBV5-1 and TRBJ2-1, is KAGVTQTPRYLIKTRGQQVTLSCSPISGHRSVSWYQQTPGQGLQFLFEYFSETQRNKGNFPGRFSGRQFSNSRSEMNVSTLELGDSALYLCASSFSPSGSSHNEQFFGPGTRLTVL.

The chain uses TRBV30 and TRBJ1-2; D remains unclear. This CDR3 comprises 11 residues. Looked up from germline, CDR1 is GTSNPN and CDR2 is SVGIG (reference sequence). V shed 8 bases and J shed 2 bases, with 9 bases lying between them. The CDR3 bases are TGTGCCCTCAATACAAACTATGGCTACACCTTC. The encoded protein is CALNTNYGYTF.

The rearrangement links TRBV15 to TRBJ2-7; maybe TRBD2 (6 bases). The CDR3 spans 14 residues. The ends were cut back, 0 bases at V and 4 bases at J, with 10 bases in the middle. The V gene's germline CDR1 is LNHNV and CDR2 YYDKDF (reference sequence). The CDR3 region has the DNA TGTGCCACCAGCAGAGAGATAGGAGGGTACGAGCAGTACTTC. Its protein is CATSREIGGYEQYF.

The chain links TRBV19 to TRBJ2-7; 11 bases line up with TRBD1. After removal of 2 bases from V and 5 bases from J, the junction contained 2 bases not matched to a gene. Germline V gives CDR1 LNHDA, CDR2 SQIVND (reference sequence). The CDR3 covers 14 residues. The CDR3 coding sequence is TGTGCCAGTAGTATAAGGACAGGGGGCCACGAGCAGTACTTC. This gives the protein CASSIRTGGHEQYF.

The rearrangement joins TRBV5-1 to TRBJ1-4; D unresolved. V shed 8 bases and J shed 4 bases, with 27 bases lying between them. Germline CDR1 and CDR2: SGHRS and YFSETQ. The length of the CDR3 is 18 residues. The CDR3 loop reads CASCLDQESNGLNEKLFF. CDR3 bases: TGCGCCAGTTGCTTGGATCAGGAATCGAATGGGCTTAATGAAAAACTGTTTTTT.

The chain combines TRBV6-1 with TRBJ1-3, with D unresolved. This CDR3 is built from 14 residues. Between the trimmed V and J ends, which lost 7 bases and 0 bases, there was a span of 10 bases. Germline V gives CDR1 MNHNS, CDR2 SASEGT. This CDR3 is CASIPDNSGNTIYF. In nucleotides, the CDR3 is TGTGCCAGCATCCCCGACAACTCTGGAAACACCATATATTTT.

The J gene is TRBJ2-1, the V gene TRBV10-3, with 8 bases matching TRBD1. This CDR3 comprises 14 residues. The germline V gene has CDR1 ENHRY and CDR2 SYGVKD. The V and J ends lost 4 bases and 7 bases, in that order; junction bases with no gene match: 6. Here the CDR3 reads CAISADREGNEQFF. The CDR3 nucleotides read TGTGCCATCAGTGCGGACAGGGAAGGTAATGAGCAGTTCTTC.

This clone showed up just a few times. The CDR3 loop is CATSQTSGSSYEQYF. CDR3 DNA sequence: TGTGCCACCTCACAGACTAGCGGGAGCTCCTACGAGCAGTACTTC. The chain links TRBV28 to TRBJ2-7; the match to TRBD2 covers 12 bases. The CDR3 is 15 residues long. The V segment lost 10 bases and the J segment 0 bases; nucleotides outside the gene matches: 7. Germline V gene data show CDR1 as MDHEN and CDR2 as SYDVKM.

In its sample, this clone was seen once. This chain links TRBV10-1 with TRBJ2-5, with TRBD1 matching 10 bases. CDR3 length equals 15 residues. V lost 2 bases to trimming and J lost 3 bases; unmatched junction nucleotides: 3. Looked up from germline, CDR1 is WNHNN and CDR2 is SYGVQD (reference sequence). DNA for the CDR3: TGCGCCAGCAGTGAGGCCGGACAGGGGGAAGAGACCCAGTACTTC. Translated, it gives CASSEAGQGEETQYF.

The rearrangement joins TRBV5-1 to TRBJ2-1; 7 nucleotides agree with TRBD2. CDR1 SGHRS and CDR2 YFSETQ come from the germline V gene. V lost 0 bases, J lost 9 bases, and 12 bases stayed unmatched. This CDR3 spans 16 amino acids. CDR3 DNA sequence: TGCGCCAGCAGCTTGGACTTGGCGACTAGCAATACTGAGCAGTTCTTC. Translated, it gives CASSLDLATSNTEQFF.

V and J are TRBV5-1 and TRBJ1-2, with TRBD1 as a possible D gene (5 bases). V dropped 0 bases and J dropped 5 bases, with 8 bases sitting between them. Germline V gene lookup returns CDR1 SGHRS and CDR2 YFSETQ. The length of the CDR3 is 13 residues. As DNA, the CDR3 is TGCGCCAGCAGCTTGGGGGCAGGGTATGGCTACACCTTC. This sequence encodes CASSLGAGYGYTF.

V gene TRBV27 combines with J gene TRBJ1-1; 7 nucleotides line up with TRBD1. Trimming removed 6 bases from V and 1 base from J; junction bases left unmatched: 5. The CDR3 length is 14 residues. CDR1 and CDR2 from the germline V gene are MNHEY and SMNVEV (reference sequence). As DNA, the CDR3 is TGTGCCAGCAGGGACAGGAGGGGGAACACTGAAGCTTTCTTT. Protein sequence: CASRDRRGNTEAFF.

This chain uses TRBV10-3 with TRBJ1-1, with 8 bases fitting TRBD1. J gave up 1 base and V 4 bases, and 5 bases lay outside the gene matches. There are 15 residues in the CDR3. Germline assignment: CDR1 ENHRY and CDR2 SYGVKD. CDR3: CAISADRGQNTEAFF. The CDR3 DNA follows: TGTGCCATCAGTGCCGACAGGGGCCAGAACACTGAAGCTTTCTTT.

The rearrangement links TRBV5-4 to TRBJ2-7, with TRBD2 matching over 12 bases. From germline, CDR1 is SGHNT and CDR2 YYREEE (reference sequence). V trimming: 3 bases; J trimming: 2 bases; junction bases outside the gene matches: 0. This CDR3 region has 14 residues. In DNA form, the CDR3 reads TGTGCCAGCAGCTCTAGCGGGAGGGCCTACGAGCAGTACTTC. This encodes CASSSSGRAYEQYF.

CDR3 nucleotides: TGCGCCAGCAGCCGAACCGGGACATTCATGAACACTGAAGCTTTCTTT. Translation: CASSRTGTFMNTEAFF. V is TRBV4-1 and J is TRBJ1-1, with D perhaps TRBD1 (6 bases). This CDR3 is built from 16 residues. The V and J ends lost 4 bases and 0 bases respectively, with 15 bases between them. Germline V gene sequence: CDR1 MGHRA, CDR2 YSYEKL.

This clone was recorded a few times. CDR3 sequence (DNA): TGTGCCAGCAGCGCTTGGGACAGGAACACTGAAGCTTTCTTT. Translated: CASSAWDRNTEAFF. The gene calls are TRBV9 and TRBJ1-1; 7 nucleotides align to TRBD1. The CDR3 sequence is 14 residues long. The germline V gene has CDR1 SGDLS and CDR2 YYNGEE. Trimming cost V 3 bases and J 1 base; bases outside gene matches: 3.

This clone was seen a handful of times. The chain has TRBV9 and TRBJ2-7; D remains unclear. V lost 0 bases and J 0 bases, leaving 10 bases between the germline ends. The germline CDR1 and CDR2 sequences are SGDLS and YYNGEE. The CDR3 length is 15 residues. The CDR3 is CASSVAPSVSYEQYF. CDR3 DNA: TGTGCCAGCAGCGTAGCCCCCTCCGTCTCCTACGAGCAGTACTTC.

The chain links TRBV11-2 to TRBJ2-1; TRBD1 might be the D (6 bases). Germline-derived CDR1 and CDR2 are SGHAT and FQNNGV. The CDR3 runs 13 residues. The V end lost 4 bases, the J end lost 4 bases, and 8 bases lay between the germline ends. The chain's CDR3 is CASSSDRYNEQFF. Here the CDR3 DNA reads TGTGCCAGCAGCTCGGACAGATACAATGAGCAGTTCTTC.

This rearrangement joins TRBV5-1 to TRBJ2-1; 8 bases line up with TRBD1. The germline V gene encodes CDR1 SGHRS and CDR2 YFSETQ. The length of the CDR3 is 14 residues. V trimming: 4 bases; J trimming: 8 bases; junction bases outside the gene matches: 8. The DNA of the CDR3 is TGCGCCAGCAGCCGAGGACAGGGTCTCGATGAGCAGTTCTTC. Protein sequence: CASSRGQGLDEQFF. Looking up the rest from reference TRBV5-1 and TRBJ2-1 gives the full variable domain: KAGVTQTPRYLIKTRGQQVTLSCSPISGHRSVSWYQQTPGQGLQFLFEYFSETQRNKGNFPGRFSGRQFSNSRSEMNVSTLELGDSALYLCASSRGQGLDEQFFGPGTRLTVL.

This chain connects TRBV9 to TRBJ2-7, with TRBD1 matching over 8 bases. V trimming: 3 bases; J trimming: 0 bases; junction bases outside the gene matches: 5. The CDR3 runs 15 residues. Per germline, CDR1 SGDLS and CDR2 YYNGEE. The CDR3 DNA is TGTGCCAGCAGCGCCGGGACAGGCCTCTCCTACGAGCAGTACTTC. Translated, it gives CASSAGTGLSYEQYF.

The chain employs TRBV6-5 and TRBJ1-2; 8 bases agree with TRBD1. The trim removed 6 bases at V and 8 bases at J, leaving 14 bases unmatched. The CDR3 is 15 residues long. Germline V lookup: CDR1 MNHEY, CDR2 SVGAGI. CDR3 in amino acids: CASRGQGAKGDGYTF. DNA of the CDR3: TGTGCCAGCAGGGGGCAGGGGGCGAAAGGAGACGGCTACACCTTC.

The chain employs TRBV12-5 and TRBJ2-1; TRBD2 matches 9 bases. V shed 7 bases, J shed 8 bases, and the junction held 15 bases outside the gene matches. The CDR3 has 16 amino acids. CDR1 and CDR2 from the germline V gene are LGHNT and FRNRAP. The CDR3, as DNA: TGTGCTAGTGCCCGAAGTGGGGCGGGAGGGCCGTATGAGCAGTTCTTC. Translating it yields CASARSGAGGPYEQFF.

The chain links TRBV2 to TRBJ1-1, with D possibly being TRBD1 (5 bases). Germline CDR1 is SNHLY and CDR2 is FYNNEI. The CDR3 is made up of 13 amino acids. V lost 7 bases and J 0 bases, leaving 9 bases between the germline ends. CDR3 coding DNA: TGTGCCAGCATCGGGGGGATGAACACTGAAGCTTTCTTT. Its translation: CASIGGMNTEAFF. The whole variable domain, filled in from reference TRBV2 and TRBJ1-1, reads EPEVTQTPSHQVTQMGQEVILRCVPISNHLYFYWYRQILGQKVEFLVSFYNNEISEKSEIFDDQFSVERPDGSNFTLKIRSTKLEDSAMYFCASIGGMNTEAFFGQGTRLTVV.

V gene TRBV27 combines with J gene TRBJ1-2; 9 nucleotides align to TRBD1. This CDR3 has 12 amino acids. Germline CDR1 and CDR2: MNHEY and SMNVEV (reference sequence). The V and J ends lost 5 bases and 8 bases, in that order; junction bases with no gene match: 3. The CDR3 loop is CASSGQGIGYTF. CDR3 in DNA: TGTGCCAGCAGTGGACAGGGGATCGGCTACACCTTC.